This TCR beta chain was profiled in a study of regulatory T cells in long-lasting Graves disease. General study points: Persistent Graves' patients showed less TCR diversity than newly diagnosed ones.

The V segment lost 6 bases and the J segment 2 bases; nucleotides outside the gene matches: 3. The length of the CDR3 is 14 residues. CDR1 and CDR2 from the germline V gene are SQVTM and ANQGSEA. Construction of the TCR beta libraries employed iRepertoire HTBI primers in conjunction with Arm-PCR of CDR3 regions. TCRdb re-called the multiplex PCR reads with MiXCR, one entry per CDR3 protein. The data show roughly 400,000 distinct CDR3 sequences, around 20% seen once. This clonotype has ten or more counts. Its antigen is not known. Time point here: persistent/refractory GD, antithyroid drugs over 5 years with positive TRAb. PBMCs provided the RNA from which the TCR library was made.

This TCR came from a female donor with Graves disease. Here the sequenced sample was peripheral blood mononuclear cells (PBMCs), taken when the disease was refractory, from a patient treated with antithyroid drugs. The chain carries TRBV29-1 and TRBJ2-7; TRBD2 matches at 14 bases. CDR3 sequence: CSVTTSGRAYEQYF. CDR3 bases: TGCAGCGTGACGACTAGCGGGAGGGCCTACGAGCAGTACTTC.